Listed here are 22 T cell receptor beta chains from one sample, sequenced in a study of T-cell memory formation after mild COVID-19. TCRdb used MiXCR to reprocess the 5' RACE reads, holding one entry per CDR3 protein. The sample consists of 270,000 or so distinct CDR3 sequences, more than 15% of them appearing once. Source material: PBMCs or a T cell subset sorted from them (not recorded which). The receptors come from a man between 18 and 35 years old who had mild COVID-19 (a few samples of this study predate the infection). Cell type and time point are not known.

This sequence joins TRBV12-3 or TRBV12-4 and TRBJ1-3, with D perhaps TRBD1 (5 bases). V gave up 5 bases and J gave up 0 bases, with 11 bases separating them. There are 15 residues in the CDR3. In DNA form, the CDR3 reads TGTGCCAGCAGTCAGGACGGACACTCTGGAAACACCATATATTTT. This encodes CASSQDGHSGNTIYF.

This clonotype was seen only a few times. The V gene is TRBV7-9, the J gene TRBJ2-5; D is perhaps TRBD1 (6 bases). CDR3 length: 15 amino acids. The V and J ends lost 2 bases and 1 base respectively, with 11 bases between them. Germline-derived CDR1 and CDR2 are SEHNR and FQNEAQ (reference sequence). The CDR3 DNA follows: TGTGCCAGCAGCTTAACCGGGACAACCCAAGAGACCCAGTACTTC. It yields the protein CASSLTGTTQETQYF.

The chain is built from TRBV30 and TRBJ1-1; D is perhaps TRBD1 (5 bases). The V gene lost 8 bases and the J gene lost 0 bases, with 13 bases spanning the gap. The germline V gene encodes CDR1 GTSNPN and CDR2 SVGIG (reference sequence). The CDR3 sequence is 13 residues long. The DNA for the CDR3 is TGTGCCGGGGACCGAGAAATGAACACTGAAGCTTTCTTT. The encoded protein is CAGDREMNTEAFF. Supplemented by reference TRBV30 and TRBJ1-1, the full variable domain reads SQTIHQWPATLVQPVGSPLSLECTVEGTSNPNLYWYRQAAGRGLQLLFYSVGIGQISSEVPQNLSASRPQDRQFILSSKKLLLSDSGFYLCAGDREMNTEAFFGQGTRLTVV.

The sample holds a few counts of this clonotype. J is TRBJ1-2 and V is TRBV12-3 or TRBV12-4; D is ambiguous. The CDR3 is 11 residues long. V shed 3 bases and J shed 4 bases, with 3 bases lying between them. This chain's CDR3 is CASSFLYGYTF. The CDR3 DNA sequence: TGTGCCAGCAGTTTTCTCTATGGCTACACCTTC.

There are a few counts of this clonotype. The gene calls are TRBV4-1 and TRBJ1-5; tentative D call: TRBD1 (6 bases). Germline CDR1 and CDR2: MGHRA and YSYEKL. V lost 4 bases and J lost 3, with 19 bases in between. The CDR3 spans 17 residues. For the CDR3, the DNA is TGCGCCAGCAGCCTTAGAACAGGGTTGGTTGACAATCAGCCCCAGCATTTT. This translates into CASSLRTGLVDNQPQHF.

This clonotype was counted only a few times. The chain joins TRBV5-1 to TRBJ2-3, with D possibly TRBD1 on 6 matching bases. Between the trimmed V and J ends, which lost 3 bases and 5 bases, there was a span of 13 bases. The CDR3 has 14 residues. The germline CDR1 and CDR2 sequences are SGHRS and YFSETQ. CDR3: CASSYGGSGDTQYF. In DNA form, the CDR3 reads TGCGCCAGCAGCTATGGGGGCTCGGGAGATACGCAGTATTTT. Full variable domain (outside the CDR3, taken from reference TRBV5-1 and TRBJ2-3): KAGVTQTPRYLIKTRGQQVTLSCSPISGHRSVSWYQQTPGQGLQFLFEYFSETQRNKGNFPGRFSGRQFSNSRSEMNVSTLELGDSALYLCASSYGGSGDTQYFGPGTRLTVL.

The rearrangement joins TRBV12-3 or TRBV12-4 to TRBJ2-5; TRBD1 matches 9 bases. Trimming at V came to 6 bases and at J to 4 bases, leaving 6 bases not matched to a gene. The CDR3 runs 14 residues. The CDR3 DNA is TGTGCCAGCAGCCTACCGGACAGGGGAGAGACCCAGTACTTC. The encoded protein is CASSLPDRGETQYF.

In its sample, this clonotype was seen a few times. V and J are TRBV6-2 or TRBV6-3 and TRBJ1-1; no firm D call. CDR3 length: 16 residues. Germline V lookup: CDR1 MNHEY, CDR2 SVGEGT. V dropped 2 bases and J dropped 0 bases, with 13 bases sitting between them. The CDR3 DNA follows: TGTGCCAGCAGTTACCGGCAGGAACTCATGAACACTGAAGCTTTCTTT. Translated, it gives CASSYRQELMNTEAFF.

This sequence joins TRBV4-3 and TRBJ2-3, with a weak D call TRBD1 (6 bases). Trimming took 8 bases from V and 0 from J, leaving 15 bases between them. The length of the CDR3 is 15 residues. CDR1 is LGHNA and CDR2 is YSLEER in the germline V gene. CDR3 in amino acids: CASCPTGRSTDTQYF. CDR3 sequence (DNA): TGCGCCAGCTGCCCGACAGGACGGAGCACAGATACGCAGTATTTT.

The chain carries TRBV28 and TRBJ1-2, with D unclear. Germline V lookup: CDR1 MDHEN, CDR2 SYDVKM. Trimming shortened V by 3 bases and J by 2 bases, and 4 bases separated the two germline ends. This CDR3 region has 12 residues. The CDR3 loop reads CASSFQNYGYTF. The CDR3 coding sequence is TGTGCCAGCAGTTTCCAGAACTATGGCTACACCTTC.

This clonotype has at least ten counts. The V and J genes are TRBV12-3 or TRBV12-4 and TRBJ1-1; 8 bases agree with TRBD1. Losses at the gene ends were 5 bases for V and 2 bases for J; bases not matched to a gene: 4. The CDR3 loop spans 14 amino acids. The CDR3 DNA follows: TGTGCCAGCAGTCAGGGGGCGCGAAACACTGAAGCTTTCTTT. Protein: CASSQGARNTEAFF.

In this sample, this clonotype turned up many times. J is TRBJ2-4 and V is TRBV29-1; D perhaps matches TRBD2 (5 bases). Germline V gives CDR1 SQVTM, CDR2 ANQGSEA. Deletions cut 2 bases from V and 3 bases from J, with 8 bases between. The CDR3 is 13 residues long. CDR3 in amino acids: CSVEMAGKNIQYF. The CDR3 coding sequence is TGCAGCGTTGAAATGGCGGGCAAAAACATTCAGTACTTC.

This clonotype has ten or more counts. A read error may account for a junction end that differs from germline. This chain joins TRBV3-1 and TRBJ2-2; no reliable D call. Germline CDR1 reads LGHDT; CDR2 reads YNNKEL (reference sequence). This CDR3 has 13 amino acids. CDR3 nucleotide sequence: TGCGCCAGCAGCCAAGCGTCCACCGGGGAGCTGTTTTTT. Translated, it gives CASSQASTGELFF.

The rearrangement uses TRBV7-2 and TRBJ2-7; a possible D gene is TRBD1 (5 bases). With 3 bases removed from V and 5 bases from J, the gap between germline ends came to 14 bases. The germline CDR1 and CDR2 sequences are SGHTA and FQGNSA. The CDR3 consists of 14 residues. CDR3 protein: CASSFTTGSNEQYV. Written as DNA, the CDR3 is TGTGCCAGCAGCTTTACCACAGGTTCTAACGAGCAGTACGTC.

The chain joins TRBV6-2 or TRBV6-3 to TRBJ2-1; 7 bases are shared with TRBD1. Germline-derived CDR1 and CDR2 are MNHEY and SVGEGT. J gave up 7 bases and V 3 bases, and 6 bases lay outside the gene matches. The CDR3 runs 14 residues. This CDR3 is CASSYNRGDNEQFF. The DNA of the CDR3 is TGTGCCAGCAGTTATAACAGGGGAGATAATGAGCAGTTCTTC.

This clonotype occurred once. The genes are TRBV6-2 or TRBV6-3 and TRBJ1-2; 10 bases agree with TRBD1. CDR1 MNHEY and CDR2 SVGEGT come from the germline V gene. The V segment lost 6 bases and the J segment 9 bases; nucleotides outside the gene matches: 7. The CDR3 runs to 13 residues. CDR3 sequence (DNA): TGTGCCAGCAGACCGGGACAGGGGTTTCGCTACACCTTC. It encodes CASRPGQGFRYTF.

This clonotype was observed a single time. The gene calls are TRBV6-2 or TRBV6-3 and TRBJ1-1, with a weak D call TRBD1 (5 bases). Between the trimmed V and J ends, which lost 6 bases and 10 bases, there was a span of 12 bases. There are 11 residues in the CDR3. Germline V lookup: CDR1 MNHEY, CDR2 SVGEGT. CDR3 coding DNA: TGTGCCAGCAGCCCGGGGCGGAGAGCTTTCTTT. Amino acids: CASSPGRRAFF.

This clonotype was seen at least ten times. The rearrangement joins TRBV5-1 to TRBJ2-6; D remains ambiguous. The CDR3 covers 15 residues. The V end was cut by 5 bases, the J end by 4 bases, with 13 bases between. From germline, CDR1 is SGHRS and CDR2 YFSETQ. CDR3 DNA sequence: TGCGCCAGCAGACCGGACGGCTCAGGGGCCAACGTCCTGACTTTC. Translated: CASRPDGSGANVLTF.

This clonotype was observed a few times. The V gene is TRBV7-2, the J gene TRBJ1-5; 8 bases map to TRBD1. The germline gives CDR1 SGHTA, CDR2 FQGNSA. Trimming cost V 2 bases and J 5 bases; bases outside gene matches: 5. The CDR3 consists of 15 residues. CDR3 DNA: TGTGCCAGCAGCTTAAGTGGGACAGGATATCAGCCCCAGCATTTT. Amino acids: CASSLSGTGYQPQHF.

This clonotype was counted many times. This chain links TRBV6-5 with TRBJ2-1; TRBD2 aligns across 10 bases. The CDR3 has 16 amino acids. Trimming took 0 bases from V and 8 from J; bases not matched to a gene: 7. The germline CDR1 and CDR2 sequences are MNHEY and SVGAGI. CDR3 in amino acids: CASSYSLAGVKDEQFF. The CDR3 DNA sequence: TGTGCCAGCAGTTACTCCCTAGCGGGGGTGAAGGATGAGCAGTTCTTC.

The J gene is TRBJ1-5, the V gene TRBV5-6; 9 bases align to TRBD1. The CDR3 runs to 16 residues. With V trimmed by 3 bases and J by 3 bases, 7 bases remained unmatched. Germline V CDR1 and CDR2: SGHDT, YYEEEE. CDR3 coding DNA: TGTGCCAGCAGCTCCTTGGGGGACAGGGCCAATCAGCCCCAGCATTTT. This codes for CASSSLGDRANQPQHF.

This clonotype has more than one count but fewer than ten. V gene TRBV7-2 combines with J gene TRBJ1-1, with a possible D match to TRBD1 (5 bases). V was trimmed by 4 bases and J by 8 bases, leaving 20 bases between them. Germline V gene sequence: CDR1 SGHTA, CDR2 FQGNSA. The length of the CDR3 is 15 residues. CDR3 nucleotide sequence: TGTGCCAGCAGCTCCGTCCGGGGGGTGCTTTCGGAAGCTTTCTTT. Amino acid sequence: CASSSVRGVLSEAFF.